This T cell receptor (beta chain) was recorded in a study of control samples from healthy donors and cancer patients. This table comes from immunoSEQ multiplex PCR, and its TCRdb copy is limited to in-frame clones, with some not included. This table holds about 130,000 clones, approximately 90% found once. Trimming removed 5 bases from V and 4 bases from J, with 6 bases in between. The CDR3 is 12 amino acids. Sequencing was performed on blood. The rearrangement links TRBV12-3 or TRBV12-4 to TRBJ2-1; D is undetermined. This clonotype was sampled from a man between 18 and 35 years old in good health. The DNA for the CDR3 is TGTGCCAGCAGTCTAGTATACAATGAGCAGTTCTTC. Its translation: CASSLVYNEQFF.